Each of the 24 T cell receptor beta chains below was sequenced from the same sample in a study of blood T cell repertoires in COVID-19. TCRdb's table, derived via immunoSEQ multiplex PCR, lists solely in-frame clones and lacks some. The top ten clones hold around 5.8% of a sample with more than 65,000 clones, approximately 80% of them seen once. Sample: peripheral blood. The origin of the receptors is a man in his sixties with active or convalescent COVID-19.

This chain links TRBV6-1 with TRBJ1-2; D remains unclear. From germline, CDR1 is MNHNS and CDR2 SASEGT. V dropped 2 bases and J dropped 4 bases, with 2 bases sitting between them. This CDR3 contains 11 residues. CDR3 sequence: CASSERYGYTF. The CDR3 nucleotides are TGTGCCAGCAGTGAACGCTATGGCTACACCTTC.

This clone appeared once. CDR3 in DNA: TGTGCCAGCAGTTACCCGGGACTCTTCGAGCAGTACTTC. Translation gives CASSYPGLFEQYF. The rearrangement links TRBV6-2 or TRBV6-3 to TRBJ2-7; D may be TRBD2 (6 bases). Trimming removed 2 bases from V and 6 bases from J, with 11 bases in between. The CDR3 spans 13 residues. Germline V gene lookup returns CDR1 MNHEY and CDR2 SVGEGT.

The rearrangement links TRBV18 to TRBJ1-2; D is ambiguous. The CDR3 extends over 16 amino acids. Trimming cost V 3 bases and J 2 bases, with 16 bases left between them. Germline V gives CDR1 KGHSH, CDR2 LQKENI. The CDR3: CASSPSEQAGNYGYTF. For the CDR3, the DNA is TGTGCCAGCTCACCGTCCGAGCAGGCGGGAAACTATGGCTACACCTTC.

This clone occurred a few times. This chain joins TRBV10-3 and TRBJ2-2; D possibly corresponds to TRBD1 (6 bases). This CDR3 has 17 residues. CDR1 ENHRY and CDR2 SYGVKD come from the germline V gene. The germline V and J ends were trimmed by 2 bases and 1 base, with 14 bases remaining between them. In DNA form, the CDR3 reads TGTGCCATCAGTGAGGGAGTCACAGGGTTGAACACCGGGGAGCTGTTTTTT. Translating gives CAISEGVTGLNTGELFF.

The gene calls are TRBV10-3 and TRBJ2-1; D not certain. V lost 3 bases and J lost 6, with 3 bases in between. The CDR3 sequence is 11 residues long. CDR1 is ENHRY and CDR2 is SYGVKD in the germline V gene. The CDR3 region is CAISDLNEQFF. CDR3 bases: TGTGCCATCAGTGATCTCAATGAGCAGTTCTTC.

The rearrangement uses TRBV3-1 (or the pseudogene TRBV3-2) and TRBJ2-7, with TRBD2 matching 12 bases. The V gene's germline CDR1 is LGHDT and CDR2 YNNKEL (reference sequence). Germline trimming cut 0 bases from V and 6 bases from J; bases unmatched to any gene: 3. There are 15 residues in the CDR3. The CDR3 coding sequence is TGTGCCAGCAGCCAAGATCGACTAGCGGGGGCCGAGCAGTACTTC. Translated: CASSQDRLAGAEQYF.

This clone has a handful of counts. The chain has TRBV4-2 and TRBJ1-6; TRBD1 might be the D (5 bases). V dropped 1 base and J dropped 10 bases, with 14 bases sitting between them. This CDR3 spans 15 amino acids. Germline V gene lookup returns CDR1 LGHNA and CDR2 YNFKEQ. CDR3 residues: CASSQVVQGKSPLHF. CDR3 nucleotide sequence: TGTGCCAGCAGCCAAGTTGTGCAGGGAAAGTCACCCCTCCACTTT.

This chain connects TRBV27 to TRBJ1-1; D is possibly TRBD1 (6 bases). V lost 3 bases, J lost 0 bases, and 11 bases lay in between. The CDR3 has 15 amino acids. Germline V gene lookup returns CDR1 MNHEY and CDR2 SMNVEV (reference sequence). The CDR3 protein is CASSLTGYMNTEAFF. The CDR3 bases are TGTGCCAGCAGTTTGACAGGTTACATGAACACTGAAGCTTTCTTT.

The chain recombines TRBV4-3 with TRBJ1-5; TRBD1 agrees at 12 bases. CDR1 is LGHNA and CDR2 is YSLEER in the germline V gene. The CDR3 runs 15 residues. The V gene end was trimmed by 4 bases and the J gene end by 5 bases; junction bases not matched to a gene: 3. This chain's CDR3 is CASSLGTGGYQPQHF. The CDR3 nucleotides read TGCGCCAGCAGCCTAGGGACAGGGGGCTATCAGCCCCAGCATTTT.

V gene TRBV30 combines with J gene TRBJ1-4, with unresolved D. CDR3 size: 14 residues. CDR1 GTSNPN and CDR2 SVGIG come from the germline V gene (reference sequence). The V end was cut by 1 base, the J end by 3 bases, with 9 bases between. CDR3 sequence: CAWSAPRSNEKLFF. CDR3 coding DNA: TGTGCCTGGAGTGCCCCCAGGTCTAATGAAAAACTGTTTTTT.

V gene TRBV5-5 combines with J gene TRBJ2-3; D may be TRBD2 (6 bases). This CDR3 has 16 amino acids. V was trimmed by 0 bases and J by 0 bases, leaving 11 bases between them. CDR1 and CDR2 (germline): SGHKS, YYEKEE (reference sequence). Here the CDR3 reads CASSLGTIASTDTQYF. CDR3 sequence (DNA): TGTGCCAGCAGCTTGGGGACTATCGCTAGCACAGATACGCAGTATTTT.

This clone was picked up a small number of times. In DNA, the CDR3 is TGTGCCAGCAGTTACGGCCTAGCGGGGGGACTGAACACCGGGGAGCTGTTTTTT. Translation: CASSYGLAGGLNTGELFF. The V gene is TRBV6-2 or TRBV6-3, the J gene TRBJ2-2; 11 bases fit TRBD2. CDR3 size: 18 residues. V lost 2 bases, J lost 1 base, and 6 bases stayed unmatched. The V gene's germline CDR1 is MNHEY and CDR2 SVGEGT.

The chain uses TRBV5-4 and TRBJ2-5; 9 bases map to TRBD2. The CDR3 loop spans 16 amino acids. The junction had 14 bases not matched to a gene; V was cut back by 10 bases and J by 1 base. Germline CDR1 and CDR2: SGHNT and YYREEE (reference sequence). CDR3 sequence (DNA): TGTGCCTTCACGACCGGTGCGGGGGGGATCCAAGAGACCCAGTACTTC. It translates to CAFTTGAGGIQETQYF.

This chain links TRBV28 with TRBJ2-7, with 7 bases aligning to TRBD2. The CDR3 is made up of 13 amino acids. V was pared by 5 bases and J by 6 bases, with 7 bases of the junction left unmatched. From germline, CDR1 is MDHEN and CDR2 SYDVKM. For the CDR3, the DNA is TGTGCCAGCAGTACAGGACCGGGGGGCGAGCAGTACTTC. This gives the protein CASSTGPGGEQYF.

The rearrangement uses TRBV5-1 and TRBJ2-1; 8 nucleotides line up with TRBD1. The CDR3 runs 13 residues. V dropped 4 bases and J dropped 6; count of bases not matched to a gene: 3. CDR1 is SGHRS and CDR2 is YFSETQ in the germline V gene. This CDR3 is CASSPDRANEQFF. The CDR3 coding sequence is TGCGCCAGCAGCCCGGACAGGGCCAATGAGCAGTTCTTC.

CDR3 bases: TGTGCCACCAGCAGAGGGGGCAGGGGGTACGAGCAGTACTTC. Translated, it gives CATSRGGRGYEQYF. The chain carries TRBV15 and TRBJ2-7; TRBD1 agrees at 7 bases. Unmatched junction bases numbered 4, after V lost 1 base and J lost 4 bases. The germline gives CDR1 LNHNV, CDR2 YYDKDF (reference sequence). The CDR3 has 14 residues.

The chain joins TRBV19 to TRBJ2-4; tentative D call: TRBD2 (5 bases). Germline V gene lookup returns CDR1 LNHDA and CDR2 SQIVND (reference sequence). The V and J ends lost 7 bases and 8 bases respectively, with 9 bases between them. The CDR3 contains 11 residues. CDR3 sequence reads: CASIGGHIQYF. CDR3 bases: TGTGCCAGTATAGGAGGTCACATTCAGTACTTC.

The V and J genes are TRBV7-8 and TRBJ2-1, with D maybe TRBD1 (5 bases). Trimming removed 3 bases from V and 13 bases from J, with 19 bases in between. The CDR3 extends over 14 amino acids. From germline, CDR1 is SGHVS and CDR2 FQNEAQ. This CDR3 is CASSLQGHRQHQFF. Here the CDR3 DNA reads TGTGCCAGCAGCTTGCAGGGCCACAGGCAGCATCAGTTCTTC.

This clone appeared a few times. This chain links TRBV7-8 with TRBJ2-3; 9 nucleotides line up with TRBD1. This CDR3 comprises 16 residues. Germline V gene data show CDR1 as SGHVS and CDR2 as FQNEAQ. V dropped 3 bases and J dropped 2; count of bases not matched to a gene: 6. CDR3 residues: CASSLGDRDHTDTQYF. CDR3 sequence (DNA): TGTGCCAGCAGCTTGGGGGACAGGGATCACACAGATACGCAGTATTTT. Together with reference TRBV7-8 and TRBJ2-3, the CDR3 gives the full variable domain: GAGVSQSPRYKVAKRGQDVALRCDPISGHVSLFWYQQALGQGPEFLTYFQNEAQLDKSGLPSDRFFAERPEGSVSTLKIQRTQQEDSAVYLCASSLGDRDHTDTQYFGPGTRLTVL.

This clone was seen a few times. The chain combines TRBV30 with TRBJ2-2; 10 bases are shared with TRBD1. Germline V gene sequence: CDR1 GTSNPN, CDR2 SVGIG (reference sequence). The CDR3 length is 17 residues. With V trimmed by 3 bases and J by 6 bases, 13 bases remained unmatched. DNA of the CDR3: TGTGCCTGGAGGGGATTGGGGACAGGGGTTACGGCCGGGGAGCTGTTTTTT. This sequence encodes CAWRGLGTGVTAGELFF.

The chain joins TRBV5-4 to TRBJ1-2, with TRBD1 matching 9 bases. The CDR3 contains 16 residues. Germline V gene lookup returns CDR1 SGHNT and CDR2 YYREEE (reference sequence). The J segment lost 8 bases and the V segment lost 4 bases, leaving 15 bases of the junction unmatched. CDR3 region: CASSGSTLDRGEGYTF. For the CDR3, the DNA is TGTGCCAGCAGCGGCTCGACCCTGGACAGGGGCGAAGGCTACACCTTC.

V gene TRBV7-9 combines with J gene TRBJ1-5; the match to TRBD1 covers 8 bases. Unmatched junction bases numbered 7, after V lost 3 bases and J lost 6 bases. Germline CDR1 is SEHNR and CDR2 is FQNEAQ (reference sequence). This CDR3 contains 15 residues. CDR3 region: CASSLLGQGSQPQHF. CDR3 sequence (DNA): TGTGCCAGCAGCTTGTTAGGACAGGGAAGTCAGCCCCAGCATTTT.

The chain recombines TRBV24-1 with TRBJ2-4; 7 bases fit TRBD1. This CDR3 contains 18 residues. Germline values: CDR1 KGHDR, CDR2 SFDVKD. The V gene end was trimmed by 7 bases and the J gene end by 0 bases; junction bases not matched to a gene: 14. The CDR3 sequence: CATRMTGPARVAKNIQYF. In nucleotides, the CDR3 is TGTGCCACCAGAATGACAGGGCCCGCGAGGGTAGCCAAAAACATTCAGTACTTC.

This chain uses TRBV6-6 with TRBJ2-5, with 10 nucleotides matching TRBD1. Germline V gene lookup returns CDR1 MNHNY and CDR2 SVGAGI (reference sequence). CDR3 length: 15 amino acids. The junction had 8 bases not matched to a gene; V was cut back by 5 bases and J by 5 bases. This chain's CDR3 is CASSDRTGGRETQYF. Written as DNA, the CDR3 is TGTGCCAGCAGTGACCGGACAGGGGGACGGGAGACCCAGTACTTC.